The clone carrying this TCR beta chain was detected only a few times. This specimen belongs to a study of control samples from healthy donors and cancer patients. TCRdb's table, derived via immunoSEQ multiplex PCR, lists solely in-frame clones and lacks some. Among under 150,000 clones listed, about nine tenths were seen once. With 4 bases removed from V and 3 bases from J, the gap between germline ends came to 4 bases. Germline V gives CDR1 SGHDN, CDR2 FVKESK. This CDR3 region has 12 residues. This clonotype was sampled from a man aged 50 to 60 with head and neck cancer. The chain employs TRBV14 and TRBJ1-3; D is undetermined. The sequencing input was PBMCs. In DNA form, the CDR3 reads TGTGCCAGCAGCCCCAGTGGAAACACCATATATTTT. Translated, it gives CASSPSGNTIYF. Using reference TRBV14 and TRBJ1-3 for the parts outside the CDR3, the full variable domain is EAGVTQFPSHSVIEKGQTVTLRCDPISGHDNLYWYRRVMGKEIKFLLHFVKESKQDESGMPNNRFLAERTGGTYSTLKVQPAELEDSGVYFCASSPSGNTIYFGEGSWLTVV.